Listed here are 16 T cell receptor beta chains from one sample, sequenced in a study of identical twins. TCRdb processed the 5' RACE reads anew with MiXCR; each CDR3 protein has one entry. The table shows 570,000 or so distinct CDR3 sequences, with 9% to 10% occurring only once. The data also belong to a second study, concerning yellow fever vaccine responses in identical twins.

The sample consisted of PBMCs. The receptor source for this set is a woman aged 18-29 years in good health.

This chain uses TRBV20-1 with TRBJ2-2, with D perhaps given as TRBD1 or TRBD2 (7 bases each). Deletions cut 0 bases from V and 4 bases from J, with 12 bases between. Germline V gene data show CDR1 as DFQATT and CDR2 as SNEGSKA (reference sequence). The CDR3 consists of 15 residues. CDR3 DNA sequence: TGCAGTGCTAGAGACCAGGGGGGGGGCACCGGGGAGCTGTTTTTT. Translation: CSARDQGGGTGELFF.

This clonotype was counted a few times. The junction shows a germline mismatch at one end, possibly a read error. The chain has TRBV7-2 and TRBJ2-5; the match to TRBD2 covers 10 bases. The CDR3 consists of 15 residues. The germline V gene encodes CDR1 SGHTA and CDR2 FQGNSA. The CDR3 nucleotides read TGTGCCAGCAGTATAGCGGGGGGCACCCAAGTGACCCAGTACTTC. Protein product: CASSIAGGTQVTQYF.

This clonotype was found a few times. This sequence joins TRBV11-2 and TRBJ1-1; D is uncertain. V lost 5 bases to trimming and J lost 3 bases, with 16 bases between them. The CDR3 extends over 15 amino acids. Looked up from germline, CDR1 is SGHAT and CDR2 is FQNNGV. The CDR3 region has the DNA TGTGCCAGCAGCCCAAGTCGTGGGTGGGACACTGAAGCTTTCTTT. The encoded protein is CASSPSRGWDTEAFF.

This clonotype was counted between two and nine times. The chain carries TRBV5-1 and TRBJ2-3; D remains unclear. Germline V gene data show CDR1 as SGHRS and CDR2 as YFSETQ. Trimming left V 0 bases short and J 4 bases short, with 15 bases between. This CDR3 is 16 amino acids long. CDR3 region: CASSLVMLAASDTQYF. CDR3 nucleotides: TGCGCCAGCAGCTTGGTGATGCTTGCGGCCTCAGATACGCAGTATTTT.

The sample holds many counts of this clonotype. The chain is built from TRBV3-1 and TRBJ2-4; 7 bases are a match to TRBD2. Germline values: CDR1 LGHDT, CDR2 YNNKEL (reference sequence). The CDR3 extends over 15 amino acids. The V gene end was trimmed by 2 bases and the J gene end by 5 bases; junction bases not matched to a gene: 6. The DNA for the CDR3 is TGTGCCAGCAGCCAACCGGGGGGAATCGAAAACATTCAGTACTTC. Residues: CASSQPGGIENIQYF.

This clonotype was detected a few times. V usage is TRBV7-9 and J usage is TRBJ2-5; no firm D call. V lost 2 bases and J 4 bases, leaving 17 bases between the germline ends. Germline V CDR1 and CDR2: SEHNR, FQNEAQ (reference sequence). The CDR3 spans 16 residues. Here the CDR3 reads CASSLNAQQPTETQYF. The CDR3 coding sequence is TGTGCCAGCAGCTTAAACGCGCAACAGCCGACAGAGACCCAGTACTTC.

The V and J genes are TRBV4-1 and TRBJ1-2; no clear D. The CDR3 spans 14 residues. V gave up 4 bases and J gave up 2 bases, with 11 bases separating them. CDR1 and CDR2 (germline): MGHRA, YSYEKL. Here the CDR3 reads CASSRVNENYGYTF. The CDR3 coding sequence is TGCGCCAGCAGCCGAGTTAATGAGAACTATGGCTACACCTTC.

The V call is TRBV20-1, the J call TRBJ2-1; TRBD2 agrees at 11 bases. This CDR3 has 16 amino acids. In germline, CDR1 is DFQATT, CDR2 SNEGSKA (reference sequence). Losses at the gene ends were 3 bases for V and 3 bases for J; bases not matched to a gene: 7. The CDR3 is CSARMGLAGGYNEQFF. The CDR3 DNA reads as TGCAGTGCTAGGATGGGGCTAGCGGGAGGCTACAATGAGCAGTTCTTC.

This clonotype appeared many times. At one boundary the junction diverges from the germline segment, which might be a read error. The CDR3 nucleotides read TGTGCTAGCAGCTTAGTTGATGGGGGCGAGCAGTACTTC. Encoded protein: CASSLVDGGEQYF. The chain uses TRBV7-7 and TRBJ2-7, with D perhaps being TRBD1 or TRBD2 (5 bases each). Germline V CDR1 and CDR2: SSHAT, FNYEAQ (reference sequence). The length of the CDR3 is 13 residues.

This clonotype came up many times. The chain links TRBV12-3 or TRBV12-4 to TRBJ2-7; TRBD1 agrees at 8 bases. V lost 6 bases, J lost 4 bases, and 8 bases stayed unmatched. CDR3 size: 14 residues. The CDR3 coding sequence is TGTGCCAGCAGCCTGACAGGGGATGAGTACGAGCAGTACTTC. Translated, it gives CASSLTGDEYEQYF.

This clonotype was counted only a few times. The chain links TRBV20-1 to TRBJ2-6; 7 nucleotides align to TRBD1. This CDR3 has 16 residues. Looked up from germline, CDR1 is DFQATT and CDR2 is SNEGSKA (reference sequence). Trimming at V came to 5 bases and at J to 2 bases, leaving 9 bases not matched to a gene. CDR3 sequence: CSAQTGYSTGANVLTF. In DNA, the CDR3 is TGCAGTGCTCAGACAGGGTATAGTACTGGGGCCAACGTCCTGACTTTC.

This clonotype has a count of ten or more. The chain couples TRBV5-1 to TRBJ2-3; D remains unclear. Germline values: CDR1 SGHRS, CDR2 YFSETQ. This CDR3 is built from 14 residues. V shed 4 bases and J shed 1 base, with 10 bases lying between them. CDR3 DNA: TGCGCCAGCAGCCAAGAAGAACGCACAGATACGCAGTATTTT. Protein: CASSQEERTDTQYF.

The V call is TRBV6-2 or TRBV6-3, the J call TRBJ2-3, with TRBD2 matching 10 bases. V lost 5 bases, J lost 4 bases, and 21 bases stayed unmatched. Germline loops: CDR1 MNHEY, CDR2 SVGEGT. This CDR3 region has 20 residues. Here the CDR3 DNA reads TGTGCCAGCAGTCCGAGAGCGGGAGGGCCCAGTTTTCCACACCCAGATACGCAGTATTTT. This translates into CASSPRAGGPSFPHPDTQYF.

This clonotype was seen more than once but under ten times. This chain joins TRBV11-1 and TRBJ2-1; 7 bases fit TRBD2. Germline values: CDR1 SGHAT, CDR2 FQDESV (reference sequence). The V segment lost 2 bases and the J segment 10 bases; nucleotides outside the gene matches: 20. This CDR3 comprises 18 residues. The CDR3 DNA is TGTGCCAGCAGCTTAATCCCCCCCCCCAGCGGGACTTCACTCGAGCAGTTCTTC. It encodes CASSLIPPPSGTSLEQFF.

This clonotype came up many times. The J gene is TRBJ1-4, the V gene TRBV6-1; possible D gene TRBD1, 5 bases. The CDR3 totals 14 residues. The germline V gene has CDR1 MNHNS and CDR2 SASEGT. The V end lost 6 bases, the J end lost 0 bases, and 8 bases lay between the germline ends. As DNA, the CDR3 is TGTGCCAGCAGGAGGGGAACAACTAATGAAAAACTGTTTTTT. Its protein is CASRRGTTNEKLFF.

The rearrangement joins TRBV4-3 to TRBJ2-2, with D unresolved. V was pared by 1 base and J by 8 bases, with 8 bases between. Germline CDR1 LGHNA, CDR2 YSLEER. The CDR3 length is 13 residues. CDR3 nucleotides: TGCGCCAGCAGCCAAGTCAACCGGGGGGAGCTGTTTTTT. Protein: CASSQVNRGELFF.